The 22 T cell receptor beta chains below were found in one sample sequenced in a study of T cell changes during pregnancy in multiple sclerosis (dated by TCRdb to between 2018 and 2021). The library was generated by the immunoSEQ multiplex PCR assay. TCRdb's version of the immuneACCESS table is confined to in-frame rearrangements and falls short of the full clone set. An unresolved V gene accounts for under half of the shortfall where checked; the remainder is of unknown origin. The sample table lists 35,000 to 45,000 clones, nearly 90% of them with a count of one. The top ten clonotypes cover under 1% of the sample. Sequencing used CD4+ T cells from peripheral blood mononuclear cells, obtained after pregnancy. These receptors came from a female donor with multiple sclerosis, enrolled in a pregnancy study.

The chain is built from TRBV5-4 and TRBJ1-2, with a possible D match to TRBD1 (5 bases). The CDR3 is 15 amino acids. Germline CDR1 reads SGHNT; CDR2 reads YYREEE (reference sequence). Trimming stripped 6 bases from V and 6 bases from J, with 21 bases between. Here the CDR3 DNA reads TGTGCCAGCAACCTGGGCAGGACAAGGGGAAATGGCTACACCTTC. It is translated as CASNLGRTRGNGYTF.

The chain carries TRBV11-2 and TRBJ2-5, with 11 bases that match TRBD2. V gave up 3 bases and J gave up 5 bases; unmatched junction bases: 8. Germline V CDR1 and CDR2: SGHAT, FQNNGV. This CDR3 is 16 amino acids long. In DNA, the CDR3 is TGTGCCAGCAGCTTTAGTAGCGGGGGGGCGTGGGAGACCCAGTACTTC. It codes for CASSFSSGGAWETQYF. Using reference TRBV11-2 and TRBJ2-5 for the parts outside the CDR3, the full variable domain is EAGVAQSPRYKIIEKRQSVAFWCNPISGHATLYWYQQILGQGPKLLIQFQNNGVVDDSQLPKDRFSAERLKGVDSTLKIQPAKLEDSAVYLCASSFSSGGAWETQYFGPGTRLLVL.

The J gene is TRBJ1-2, the V gene TRBV5-5; D possibly corresponds to TRBD1 (6 bases). V was trimmed by 4 bases and J by 4 bases, leaving 11 bases between them. This CDR3 has 13 residues. Looked up from germline, CDR1 is SGHKS and CDR2 is YYEKEE (reference sequence). CDR3 amino acids: CASSPGVGYGYTF. The CDR3 DNA sequence: TGTGCCAGCAGCCCAGGGGTCGGCTATGGCTACACCTTC.

The chain couples TRBV2 to TRBJ1-1, with 7 nucleotides matching TRBD1. Per germline, CDR1 SNHLY and CDR2 FYNNEI. CDR3 length equals 13 residues. Germline trimming cut 8 bases from V and 4 bases from J; bases unmatched to any gene: 7. CDR3 region: CASALTGFTEAFF. The CDR3 DNA follows: TGTGCCAGCGCCCTGACAGGGTTCACTGAAGCTTTCTTT.

The J gene is TRBJ2-2, the V gene TRBV7-9; TRBD1 agrees at 9 bases. J lost 6 bases, V lost 4 bases, and 6 bases had no gene match. CDR1 is SEHNR, CDR2 FQNEAQ, per germline (reference sequence). The CDR3 runs to 15 residues. DNA of the CDR3: TGTGCCAGCAGCTCGGGACAGGGATTCGCCGGGGAGCTGTTTTTT. It encodes CASSSGQGFAGELFF.

The chain has TRBV30 and TRBJ1-4; D may be TRBD1 (5 bases). Germline V lookup: CDR1 GTSNPN, CDR2 SVGIG (reference sequence). The CDR3 totals 12 residues. Trimming took 0 bases from V and 10 from J, leaving 9 bases between them. CDR3 DNA sequence: TGTGCCTGGAGTGTCGCGGGGGGAAAACTGTTTTTT. This gives the protein CAWSVAGGKLFF.

V and J are TRBV11-2 and TRBJ1-6; the match to TRBD1 covers 10 bases. CDR3 length: 15 amino acids. The V gene end was trimmed by 5 bases and the J gene end by 10 bases; junction bases not matched to a gene: 8. The germline V gene has CDR1 SGHAT and CDR2 FQNNGV. CDR3 nucleotides: TGTGCCAGCAGCCCCCGGGACAGGGGAGGATCACCCCTCCACTTT. This encodes CASSPRDRGGSPLHF.

The V gene is TRBV28, the J gene TRBJ1-1, with a weak D call TRBD1 (6 bases). Deletions cut 6 bases from V and 9 bases from J, with 17 bases between. The germline gives CDR1 MDHEN, CDR2 SYDVKM. This CDR3 contains 13 residues. The CDR3 DNA reads as TGTGCCAGCAGCGTGGGACACCAACCGAAAGCTTTCTTT. It encodes CASSVGHQPKAFF.

This chain joins TRBV2 and TRBJ2-5; D is possibly TRBD2 (6 bases). Germline V gene sequence: CDR1 SNHLY, CDR2 FYNNEI. The CDR3 consists of 15 residues. V was clipped by 6 bases and J by 1 base, with 15 bases between them. The CDR3 nucleotides are TGTGCCAGCAGCCCCTATGGAGGGCGCCAAGAGACCCAGTACTTC. This gives the protein CASSPYGGRQETQYF.

This clone was picked up a small number of times. The chain employs TRBV5-1 and TRBJ1-1; 9 nucleotides match TRBD1. From germline, CDR1 is SGHRS and CDR2 YFSETQ. The junction had 1 base not matched to a gene; V was cut back by 0 bases and J by 1 base. The CDR3 consists of 15 residues. The CDR3 spells CASSLGQGENTEAFF. DNA for the CDR3: TGCGCCAGCAGCTTGGGACAGGGGGAGAACACTGAAGCTTTCTTT. Full variable domain (remainder filled in from reference TRBV5-1 and TRBJ1-1): KAGVTQTPRYLIKTRGQQVTLSCSPISGHRSVSWYQQTPGQGLQFLFEYFSETQRNKGNFPGRFSGRQFSNSRSEMNVSTLELGDSALYLCASSLGQGENTEAFFGQGTRLTVV.

The chain uses TRBV19 and TRBJ2-1; D may be TRBD1 (5 bases). The CDR3 runs 15 residues. Germline V lookup: CDR1 LNHDA, CDR2 SQIVND (reference sequence). The germline V and J ends were trimmed by 3 bases and 0 bases, with 9 bases remaining between them. The CDR3 nucleotides read TGTGCCAGTAGTATCGGACACTACTCCTACAATGAGCAGTTCTTC. It is translated as CASSIGHYSYNEQFF.

The J gene is TRBJ1-2, the V gene TRBV2, with TRBD1 matching 9 bases. The V gene end was trimmed by 6 bases and the J gene end by 3 bases; junction bases not matched to a gene: 11. The CDR3 covers 16 residues. CDR1 and CDR2 from the germline V gene are SNHLY and FYNNEI. The CDR3 protein is CASSDVLRQGDYGYTF. The DNA of the CDR3 is TGTGCCAGCAGCGATGTTCTCCGACAGGGGGACTATGGCTACACCTTC.

V gene TRBV19 combines with J gene TRBJ1-2; D is unclear. The CDR3 spans 14 residues. Germline V gives CDR1 LNHDA, CDR2 SQIVND (reference sequence). Trimming took 4 bases from V and 5 from J, leaving 14 bases between them. The CDR3 nucleotides read TGTGCCAGTAGTAGGAGGGTTAAGGGATATGGCTACACCTTC. Its protein is CASSRRVKGYGYTF.

The V gene is TRBV2, the J gene TRBJ1-1, with no clear D. V lost 6 bases, J lost 11 bases, and 19 bases lay in between. Germline lookup yields CDR1 SNHLY and CDR2 FYNNEI. The CDR3 sequence is 13 residues long. The DNA of the CDR3 is TGTGCCAGCAGCACTAGGCAGGACCTAGCCGCTTTCTTT. It specifies CASSTRQDLAAFF.

This chain connects TRBV4-1 to TRBJ2-4; TRBD1 is a possible D gene (6 bases). The CDR3 loop spans 14 amino acids. Germline V gene sequence: CDR1 MGHRA, CDR2 YSYEKL. Trimming removed 7 bases from V and 6 bases from J, with 16 bases in between. The chain's CDR3 is CASTDTGLGNIQYF. In DNA form, the CDR3 reads TGCGCCAGCACCGATACAGGGTTAGGAAACATTCAGTACTTC.

The rearrangement uses TRBV6-1 and TRBJ2-2, with 10 bases matching TRBD1. Germline CDR1 reads MNHNS; CDR2 reads SASEGT. This CDR3 comprises 14 residues. J lost 5 bases, V lost 9 bases, and 6 bases had no gene match. The CDR3 nucleotides are TGTGCCAGTCCGGGACAGGGGATTACCGGGGAGCTGTTTTTT. This codes for CASPGQGITGELFF.

This chain links TRBV6-5 with TRBJ1-3; D call uncertain. This CDR3 spans 14 amino acids. Germline CDR1 reads MNHEY; CDR2 reads SVGAGI. Trimming took off 6 bases at V and 3 bases at J, with 12 bases between the two ends. The DNA of the CDR3 is TGTGCCAGCAGCTCCCGAGGGTTTGGAAACACCATATATTTT. Translating gives CASSSRGFGNTIYF.

This clone occurred once. The chain uses TRBV7-9 and TRBJ1-1; D ambiguous. The V end lost 2 bases, the J end lost 3 bases, and 7 bases lay between the germline ends. The CDR3 contains 13 residues. Germline CDR1 SEHNR, CDR2 FQNEAQ (reference sequence). CDR3 in DNA: TGTGCCAGCAGCTTACGGGTTGACACTGAAGCTTTCTTT. This translates into CASSLRVDTEAFF.

The genes are TRBV7-2 and TRBJ1-2; maybe TRBD1 (5 bases). CDR1 and CDR2 (germline): SGHTA, FQGNSA. CDR3 length: 19 amino acids. V lost 5 bases and J lost 0, with 25 bases in between. DNA of the CDR3: TGTGCCAGCAGCAACTCTCCCCGCGGGGGGAGGGCTTCTAACTATGGCTACACCTTC. It codes for CASSNSPRGGRASNYGYTF.

Remarks on this clone: Germline is not matched at one junction end, which may reflect a read error. V usage is TRBV7-7 and J usage is TRBJ2-5; no firm D call. The CDR3 loop spans 12 amino acids. CDR1 and CDR2 (germline): SSHAT, FNYEAQ (reference sequence). CDR3 region: CASSPGMETQYF. For the CDR3, the DNA is TGTGCTAGCAGCCCCGGTATGGAGACCCAGTACTTC.

The chain has TRBV30 and TRBJ1-2; TRBD1 aligns across 7 bases. This CDR3 is 13 amino acids long. The V gene end was trimmed by 2 bases and the J gene end by 5 bases; junction bases not matched to a gene: 5. CDR1 GTSNPN and CDR2 SVGIG come from the germline V gene (reference sequence). In DNA, the CDR3 is TGTGCCTGGAGTTTTGCAGGGGGTTATGGCTACACCTTC. Translating gives CAWSFAGGYGYTF.

The V call is TRBV9, the J call TRBJ2-1, with D perhaps matching TRBD2 (5 bases). Per germline, CDR1 SGDLS and CDR2 YYNGEE. V lost 0 bases to trimming and J lost 4 bases, with 14 bases between them. This CDR3 region has 16 residues. DNA for the CDR3: TGTGCCAGCAGCGTAGATCTAGCCTCCCAATACAATGAGCAGTTCTTC. Protein sequence: CASSVDLASQYNEQFF.